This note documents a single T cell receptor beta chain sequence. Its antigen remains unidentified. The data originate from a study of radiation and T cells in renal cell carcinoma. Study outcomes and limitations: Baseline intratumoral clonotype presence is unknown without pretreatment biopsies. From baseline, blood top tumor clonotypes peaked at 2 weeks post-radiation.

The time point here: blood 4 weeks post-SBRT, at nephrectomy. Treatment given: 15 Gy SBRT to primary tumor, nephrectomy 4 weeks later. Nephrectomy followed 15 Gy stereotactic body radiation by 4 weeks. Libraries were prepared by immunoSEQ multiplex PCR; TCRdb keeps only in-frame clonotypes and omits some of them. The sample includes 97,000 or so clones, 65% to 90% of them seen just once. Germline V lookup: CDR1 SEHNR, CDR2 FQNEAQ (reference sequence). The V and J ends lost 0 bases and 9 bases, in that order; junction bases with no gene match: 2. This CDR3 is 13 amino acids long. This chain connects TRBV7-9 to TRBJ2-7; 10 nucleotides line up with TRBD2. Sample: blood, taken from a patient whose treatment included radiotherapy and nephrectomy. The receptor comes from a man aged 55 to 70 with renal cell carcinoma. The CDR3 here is CASSLAGLAMQYF. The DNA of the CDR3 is TGTGCCAGCAGCTTAGCGGGACTAGCGATGCAGTACTTC.